This TCR beta chain was retrieved from a study of blood T cell repertoires in COVID-19. Study details: PBMCs, B-cell-depleted T cells, or T cells were the source of the cDNA or gDNA that made up the material.

CDR3 length: 15 amino acids. The V end lost 0 bases, the J end lost 5 bases, and 12 bases lay between the germline ends. From germline, CDR1 is LNHNV and CDR2 YYDKDF (reference sequence). The authors' processing: Quantification of nucleated cells was approximated via reference gene primer amplification. The assay was immunoSEQ multiplex PCR, and TCRdb's table has in-frame clones only and misses some. The V and J calls and clone size are taken from that table; D and trimming were inferred from the DNA. The table has 150,000 to 180,000 clones, about 89% seen once; the top ten hold 0.45% to 0.65%. In this sample, this clone turned up once.

The sequence came from a man in his forties or fifties with acute or convalescent COVID-19. This chain joins TRBV15 and TRBJ2-3; maybe TRBD1 (6 bases). Sequences were obtained from peripheral blood. The CDR3 nucleotides are TGTGCCACCAGCAGAGAGGGCCCCAGGGGAGATACGCAGTATTTT. Protein: CATSREGPRGDTQYF.